What follows is one TCR beta chain and its context. Its antigen is undetermined. At one end, the junction sequence differs from germline, possibly due to a read error. This sample stems from a study of tumor-infiltrating lymphocytes in primary liver carcinoma. Study summary: Sequencing of the samples generated roughly 3.5 to 7.5 million productive TCRbeta reads, with similar yields across tissue types. The study's findings and limits: In tumor-adjacent and tumor-blood pairs, overlap was lower than in tumor region pairs.

Co-extraction of both nucleic acids (RNA and DNA) used about 18-31 mg of unsorted bulk tissue. Every tumor was sampled at five separate regions. Over 80% of the cells were viable tumor cells in every tumor sample. Starting material of 400 to 600 ng total RNA yielded TCR beta cDNA via a constant-region primer. Modified slightly, ARM-PCR produced TCR beta libraries over three nested multiplex PCR rounds. TRBV1-TRBV30 forward and Cbeta reverse primers drove the first two roughly 10-cycle rounds. In TCRdb, the multiplex PCR reads were re-called with MiXCR into one record per CDR3 protein. The sample has more than 95,000 distinct CDR3 sequences; around 83% are singletons. Germline CDR1 is ENHRY and CDR2 is SYGVKD. CDR3 length equals 16 residues.

The V call is TRBV10-3, the J call TRBJ2-3, with TRBD1 matching 8 bases. Matching the DNA end better, TRBJ1-5 makes the J call doubtful. This TCR was recovered from a man aged 35-49 years with primary liver carcinoma and hepatitis B virus infection. Sequencing used liver tumor tissue from sampling region 3. Regarding subset: tumor region T3, left-lateral pole. CDR3 nucleotides: TGTACCATCAGTGAGTCATCCGACAGGGGCACAGATACGCAGCATTTT. Its protein product is CTISESSDRGTDTQHF.